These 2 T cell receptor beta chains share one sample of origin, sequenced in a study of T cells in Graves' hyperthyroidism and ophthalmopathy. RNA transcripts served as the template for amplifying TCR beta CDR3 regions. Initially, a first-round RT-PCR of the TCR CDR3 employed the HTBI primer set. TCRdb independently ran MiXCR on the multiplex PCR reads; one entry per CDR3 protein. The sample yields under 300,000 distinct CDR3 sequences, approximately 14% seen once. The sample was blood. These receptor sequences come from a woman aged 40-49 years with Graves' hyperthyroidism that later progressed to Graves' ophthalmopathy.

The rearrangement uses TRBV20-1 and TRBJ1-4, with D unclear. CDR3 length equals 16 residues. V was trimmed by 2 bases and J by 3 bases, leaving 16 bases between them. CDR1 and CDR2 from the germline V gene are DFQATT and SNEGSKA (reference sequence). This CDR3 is CSARTPRGVPNEKLFF. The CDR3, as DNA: TGCAGTGCTAGAACTCCACGCGGAGTACCTAATGAAAAACTGTTTTTT.

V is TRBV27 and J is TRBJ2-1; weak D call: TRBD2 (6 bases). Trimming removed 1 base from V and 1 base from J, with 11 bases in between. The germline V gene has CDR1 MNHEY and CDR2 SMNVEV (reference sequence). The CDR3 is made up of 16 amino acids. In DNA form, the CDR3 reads TGTGCCAGCAGTTTATACGGGAGTAAGTCCTACAATGAGCAGTTCTTC. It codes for CASSLYGSKSYNEQFF.